Listed below are T cell receptor beta chains from one sample, sequenced in a study of blood T cell repertoires in COVID-19. Only in-frame clones appear in the TCRdb table, and some are missing; sequencing was by immunoSEQ multiplex PCR. The sample includes some 73,000 clones, around nine tenths of them seen just once. Material: peripheral blood. Source of these receptors: an older woman with acute or convalescent COVID-19. The CDR3 runs from the conserved cysteine through the conserved F or W. A D gene is named only where the DNA matches it firmly. The size entry is marked missing in some rows and otherwise reads once, few, many or a size class.

.	TRBJ2-2	TRBV12-3/TRBV12-4	.	TGTGCCAGCAGTAATACTAACACCGGGGAGCTGTTTTTT	CASSNTNTGELFF
TRBD2	TRBJ2-3	TRBV7-2	.	TGTGCCAGCAGCCCCCCCGGACTAGCCATGGGAGATACGCAGTATTTT	CASSPPGLAMGDTQYF
.	TRBJ1-5	TRBV13	.	TGTGCCAGCAGCTCCAGGGGAAGAGAGGGCAATCAGCCCCAGCATTTT	CASSSRGREGNQPQHF
.	TRBJ2-5	TRBV12-3/TRBV12-4	.	TGTGCCAGCAGTTTAGGTATGGAGACCCAGTACTTC	CASSLGMETQYF
TRBD2	TRBJ2-1	TRBV7-2	.	TGTGCCAGCAGTCGTGCGCGGGGGAATGAGCAGTTCTTC	CASSRARGNEQFF
.	TRBJ2-2	TRBV6-4	.	TGTGCCAGCAGAAGAGAGGGGGCCGGGGAGCTGTTTTTT	CASRREGAGELFF
TRBD2	TRBJ2-1	TRBV13	.	TGTGCCAGCAGAGAGACTAGCGGATACAATGAGCAGTTCTTC	CASRETSGYNEQFF
.	TRBJ2-5	TRBV5-4	.	TGTGCCAGCAGCTTGCAACGGGGGTCCTTGGAGACCCAGTACTTC	CASSLQRGSLETQYF
.	TRBJ2-3	TRBV19	.	TGTGCCAGTAGTAAAGTGAGGGGGAGCAGCACAGATACGCAGTATTTT	CASSKVRGSSTDTQYF
TRBD2	TRBJ2-1	TRBV3-1/TRBV3-2	.	TGTGCCAGCAGCCAATTACGACTAGCGGGGATGGGGTACAATGAGCAGTTCTTC	CASSQLRLAGMGYNEQFF
.	TRBJ1-3	TRBV2	.	TGTGCCAGCAGTCGTGGGCTAGGAAACACCATATATTTT	CASSRGLGNTIYF
.	TRBJ1-1	TRBV14	few	TGTGCCAGCAGCCAAGATTTCCGGGGGAACACTGAAGCTTTCTTT	CASSQDFRGNTEAFF
TRBD1	TRBJ2-4	TRBV24-1	.	TGTGCCACCAGTGACCAGGGACAGACAAACATTCAGTACTTC	CATSDQGQTNIQYF
TRBD2	TRBJ2-3	TRBV5-1	.	TGCGCCAGCAGCTTGGTCGGGGGGTACACAGATACGCAGTATTTT	CASSLVGGYTDTQYF
TRBD2	TRBJ2-7	TRBV19	.	TGTGCCAGTAGTATCCAGCGGGGGGCCTCCTACGAGCAGTACTTC	CASSIQRGASYEQYF